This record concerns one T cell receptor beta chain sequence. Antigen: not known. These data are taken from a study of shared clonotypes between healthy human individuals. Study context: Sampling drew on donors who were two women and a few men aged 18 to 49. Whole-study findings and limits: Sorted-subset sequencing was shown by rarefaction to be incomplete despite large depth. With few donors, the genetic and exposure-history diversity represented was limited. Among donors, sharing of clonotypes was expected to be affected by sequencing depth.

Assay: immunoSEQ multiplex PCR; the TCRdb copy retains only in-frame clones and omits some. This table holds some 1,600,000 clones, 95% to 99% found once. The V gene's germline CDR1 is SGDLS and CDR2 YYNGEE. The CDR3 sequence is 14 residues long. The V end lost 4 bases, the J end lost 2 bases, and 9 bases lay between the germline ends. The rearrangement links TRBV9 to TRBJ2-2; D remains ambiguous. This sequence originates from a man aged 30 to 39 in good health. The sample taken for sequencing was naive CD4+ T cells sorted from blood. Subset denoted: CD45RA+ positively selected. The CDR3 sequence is CASSLSTNTGELFF. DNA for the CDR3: TGTGCCAGCAGCCTTTCCACTAACACCGGGGAGCTGTTTTTT.